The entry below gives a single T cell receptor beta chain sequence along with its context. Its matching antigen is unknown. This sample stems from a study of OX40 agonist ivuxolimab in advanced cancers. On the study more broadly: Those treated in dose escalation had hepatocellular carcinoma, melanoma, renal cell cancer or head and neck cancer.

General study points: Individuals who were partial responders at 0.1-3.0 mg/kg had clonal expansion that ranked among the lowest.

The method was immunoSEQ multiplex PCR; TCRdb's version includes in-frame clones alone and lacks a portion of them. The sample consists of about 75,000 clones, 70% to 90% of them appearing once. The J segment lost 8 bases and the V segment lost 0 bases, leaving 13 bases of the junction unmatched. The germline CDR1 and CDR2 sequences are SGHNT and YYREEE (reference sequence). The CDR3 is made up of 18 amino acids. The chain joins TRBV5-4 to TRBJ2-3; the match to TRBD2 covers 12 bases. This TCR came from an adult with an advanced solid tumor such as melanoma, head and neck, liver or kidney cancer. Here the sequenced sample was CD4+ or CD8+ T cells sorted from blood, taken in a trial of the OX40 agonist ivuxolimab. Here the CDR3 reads CASSLGLAGAWGRATQYF. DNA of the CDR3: TGTGCCAGCAGCTTGGGACTAGCGGGAGCGTGGGGCAGAGCTACGCAGTATTTT.